Shown below are 19 T cell receptor beta chains from a single sample sequenced in a study of STAT5B mutations in CD4+ large granular lymphocyte leukemia. Clones were sequenced by immunoSEQ multiplex PCR, and TCRdb holds only the in-frame ones, with some missing. The sample holds over 45,000 clones, 60% to 75% seen once. The sequenced material came from CD4+ T cells from blood buffy coats. Receptors originate from a human donor in good health.

J is TRBJ2-5 and V is TRBV28, with 14 nucleotides matching TRBD2. The V segment lost 6 bases and the J segment 4 bases; nucleotides outside the gene matches: 7. The CDR3 covers 16 residues. CDR1 MDHEN and CDR2 SYDVKM come from the germline V gene. The CDR3 DNA reads as TGTGCCAGCAGCACCCGGACTAGCGGGGGGAGAGAGACCCAGTACTTC. Protein product: CASSTRTSGGRETQYF.

The CDR3 reads CAWSVGLAGDSTIDTQYF. In DNA form, the CDR3 reads TGTGCCTGGAGTGTTGGACTAGCGGGCGATTCCACTATAGATACGCAGTATTTT. The chain uses TRBV30 and TRBJ2-3; 11 nucleotides align to TRBD2. Germline V gene lookup returns CDR1 GTSNPN and CDR2 SVGIG (reference sequence). The CDR3 length is 18 residues. V dropped 0 bases and J dropped 5; count of bases not matched to a gene: 13.

This clone was observed a handful of times. The chain is built from TRBV6-5 and TRBJ1-5; 9 bases agree with TRBD1. The CDR3 totals 14 residues. CDR1 and CDR2 from the germline V gene are MNHEY and SVGAGI. V was pared by 8 bases and J by 5 bases, with 7 bases of the junction left unmatched. CDR3 nucleotides: TGTGCCAGCCGAACAGGGGGCGTGGATCAGCCCCAGCATTTT. It translates to CASRTGGVDQPQHF.

The rearrangement joins TRBV7-2 to TRBJ1-1; TRBD1 might be the D (5 bases). The length of the CDR3 is 14 residues. Germline V gene lookup returns CDR1 SGHTA and CDR2 FQGNSA. V was cut by 0 bases and J by 10 bases, with 15 bases left in between. As DNA, the CDR3 is TGTGCCAGCAGCTTAGCTACGATAAATGGGGGAGCTTTCTTT. Translation gives CASSLATINGGAFF.

The table lists this clone with a few counts. V and J are TRBV10-1 and TRBJ2-3; D is possibly TRBD2 (7 bases). With 5 bases removed from V and 4 bases from J, the gap between germline ends came to 16 bases. Germline CDR1 and CDR2: WNHNN and SYGVQD (reference sequence). The CDR3 has 15 amino acids. The chain's CDR3 is CASSSYRGAADTQYF. In DNA, the CDR3 is TGCGCCAGCAGTTCATATCGGGGGGCCGCAGATACGCAGTATTTT.

The CDR3 coding sequence is TGTGCCAGCAGTCCTCGTAGCGGGGGGGCGGCCGGGGAGCTGTTTTTT. Translated: CASSPRSGGAAGELFF. V gene TRBV11-2 combines with J gene TRBJ2-2; 11 nucleotides agree with TRBD2. Germline loops: CDR1 SGHAT, CDR2 FQNNGV. This CDR3 region has 16 residues. After removal of 6 bases from V and 6 bases from J, the junction contained 9 bases not matched to a gene.

This chain links TRBV7-9 with TRBJ1-1; 7 positions agree with TRBD1. CDR1 SEHNR and CDR2 FQNEAQ come from the germline V gene (reference sequence). The CDR3 has 15 amino acids. V was pared by 4 bases and J by 2 bases, with 7 bases of the junction left unmatched. The CDR3 reads CASSSQGGLNTEAFF. CDR3 coding DNA: TGTGCCAGCAGCTCTCAGGGGGGACTCAACACTGAAGCTTTCTTT.

The V gene is TRBV7-8, the J gene TRBJ1-6, with a weak D call TRBD1 (5 bases). This CDR3 contains 14 residues. V was shortened by 9 bases and J by 7 bases, with 16 bases between the two germline ends. CDR1 is SGHVS, CDR2 FQNEAQ, per germline. The chain's CDR3 is CASSPGLFNSPLHF. CDR3 DNA sequence: TGTGCCAGTTCCCCGGGACTGTTCAATTCACCCCTCCACTTT.

The chain recombines TRBV7-2 with TRBJ1-5; TRBD1 matches 9 bases. The germline gives CDR1 SGHTA, CDR2 FQGNSA. Losses at the gene ends were 4 bases for V and 11 bases for J; bases not matched to a gene: 12. The CDR3 length is 15 residues. CDR3 nucleotides: TGTGCCAGCAGCTCGCAACTTACAGGGGGCAAGACCCAGCATTTT. It codes for CASSSQLTGGKTQHF.

This clone was counted once. The rearrangement links TRBV18 to TRBJ2-1, with D maybe TRBD1 (6 bases). V lost 4 bases, J lost 6 bases, and 10 bases lay in between. Germline lookup yields CDR1 KGHSH and CDR2 LQKENI. CDR3 length: 13 amino acids. CDR3: CASSLGTSNEQFF. CDR3 bases: TGTGCCAGCTCACTCGGGACATCCAATGAGCAGTTCTTC.

V and J are TRBV9 and TRBJ2-3; the D gene is possibly TRBD1 (6 bases). The CDR3 has 14 amino acids. V lost 7 bases and J lost 4, with 16 bases in between. CDR1 is SGDLS and CDR2 is YYNGEE in the germline V gene. The CDR3: CASGIRGGADTQYF. The CDR3 DNA reads as TGTGCCAGCGGAATCAGGGGTGGCGCAGATACGCAGTATTTT. The entire variable domain, with the rest obtained from reference TRBV9 and TRBJ2-3, is as follows: DSGVTQTPKHLITATGQRVTLRCSPRSGDLSVYWYQQSLDQGLQFLIQYYNGEERAKGNILERFSAQQFPDLHSELNLSSLELGDSALYFCASGIRGGADTQYFGPGTRLTVL.

The genes are TRBV5-1 and TRBJ2-3; TRBD2 aligns across 10 bases. The V segment lost 4 bases and the J segment 3 bases; nucleotides outside the gene matches: 8. The germline CDR1 and CDR2 sequences are SGHRS and YFSETQ. The CDR3 has 16 amino acids. CDR3 sequence reads: CASSGDSGGPTDTQYF. CDR3 sequence (DNA): TGCGCCAGCAGCGGGGATAGCGGGGGGCCTACAGATACGCAGTATTTT.

The chain links TRBV6-1 to TRBJ1-6, with TRBD1 matching over 8 bases. V lost 10 bases and J lost 3; bases outside the gene matches: 5. CDR1 and CDR2 from the germline V gene are MNHNS and SASEGT. The CDR3 is 14 residues long. In DNA, the CDR3 is TGTGCCATCTTCGACAGGGGCTATAATTCACCCCTCCACTTT. It is translated as CAIFDRGYNSPLHF.

The V call is TRBV9, the J call TRBJ2-5; 7 bases map to TRBD2. Germline V CDR1 and CDR2: SGDLS, YYNGEE. This CDR3 region has 13 residues. The V gene end was trimmed by 1 base and the J gene end by 5 bases; junction bases not matched to a gene: 2. The CDR3 here is CASSVHGRETQYF. CDR3 DNA sequence: TGTGCCAGCAGCGTACACGGGAGGGAGACCCAGTACTTC.

V and J are TRBV19 and TRBJ2-5, with D possibly being TRBD1 (6 bases). The V and J ends lost 6 bases and 2 bases respectively, with 16 bases between them. CDR3 length: 15 residues. Germline CDR1 LNHDA, CDR2 SQIVND (reference sequence). The DNA of the CDR3 is TGTGCCAGTAGCCCTACCGGGACACTTCAAGAGACCCAGTACTTC. Translation: CASSPTGTLQETQYF.

This chain links TRBV6-5 with TRBJ2-5, with 9 bases aligning to TRBD2. V lost 0 bases, J lost 1 base, and 0 bases stayed unmatched. Germline values: CDR1 MNHEY, CDR2 SVGAGI. This CDR3 is 15 amino acids long. CDR3 sequence: CASSYSTSGQETQYF. CDR3 bases: TGTGCCAGCAGTTACTCGACTAGCGGCCAAGAGACCCAGTACTTC.

The chain joins TRBV4-2 to TRBJ2-5, with 9 bases that match TRBD2. There are 18 residues in the CDR3. Germline V gene lookup returns CDR1 LGHNA and CDR2 YNFKEQ. With 3 bases clipped from V and 4 bases from J, the junction kept 15 bases outside the gene matches. DNA for the CDR3: TGTGCCAGCAGCCACCCTAAGGGAAAGCGGGGGGCGGGAGAGACCCAGTACTTC. Its protein product is CASSHPKGKRGAGETQYF.

Only one count was recorded for this clone. The chain recombines TRBV5-1 with TRBJ2-5, with D possibly called TRBD1 or TRBD2 (6 bases each). V was cut by 5 bases and J by 4 bases, with 12 bases left in between. CDR1 and CDR2 from the germline V gene are SGHRS and YFSETQ. The CDR3 has 13 amino acids. In DNA form, the CDR3 reads TGCGCCAGCAGGTTTGAGGGGGGAGAGACCCAGTACTTC. Its protein is CASRFEGGETQYF.

The rearrangement uses TRBV19 and TRBJ1-5; tentatively, D is TRBD1 (6 bases). The CDR3 runs to 16 residues. The germline gives CDR1 LNHDA, CDR2 SQIVND (reference sequence). The germline V and J ends were trimmed by 5 bases and 6 bases, with 20 bases remaining between them. As DNA, the CDR3 is TGTGCCAGTAGTCCCCCGAGCAAGGGGGGCCCTCAGCCCCAGCATTTT. Translation gives CASSPPSKGGPQPQHF.